The 6 T cell receptor beta chains below all came from one sample that was sequenced in a study of blood T cell repertoires in COVID-19. The protocol was immunoSEQ multiplex PCR, while the TCRdb copy is restricted to in-frame clones and leaves out a portion. Counted here are 150,000 to 200,000 clones, approximately 84% occurring once; the ten biggest clones make up around 7.5%. The sequencing sample was made of PBMCs or T cells enriched from blood (not recorded which). All receptors derive from a man aged 40-49 years who had recovered from COVID-19.

This rearrangement joins TRBV5-5 to TRBJ1-1; D gene uncertain. V was clipped by 5 bases and J by 1 base, with 9 bases between them. The germline gives CDR1 SGHKS, CDR2 YYEKEE (reference sequence). The CDR3 length is 13 residues. The CDR3 spells CASSYSPNTEAFF. CDR3 nucleotides: TGTGCCAGCAGTTACAGCCCGAACACTGAAGCTTTCTTT.

The chain has TRBV4-2 and TRBJ1-3; D gene unclear. V lost 4 bases and J 0 bases, leaving 13 bases between the germline ends. The CDR3 runs to 16 residues. Germline V gene sequence: CDR1 LGHNA, CDR2 YNFKEQ. CDR3 in DNA: TGTGCCAGCAGCCGGTTCACGGAGGGCTCTGGAAACACCATATATTTT. This codes for CASSRFTEGSGNTIYF.

This chain joins TRBV3-1 (or the pseudogene TRBV3-2) and TRBJ2-6; 10 bases align to TRBD2. The germline V gene has CDR1 LGHDT and CDR2 YNNKEL (reference sequence). The length of the CDR3 is 17 residues. The trim removed 7 bases at V and 0 bases at J, leaving 6 bases unmatched. The CDR3 reads CASMLAGVSSGANVLTF. CDR3 DNA: TGTGCCAGCATGCTAGCGGGGGTGAGCTCTGGGGCCAACGTCCTGACTTTC.

V and J are TRBV10-3 and TRBJ1-1, with 7 bases lining up with TRBD1. Trimming at V came to 0 bases and at J to 1 base, leaving 5 bases not matched to a gene. CDR1 ENHRY and CDR2 SYGVKD come from the germline V gene. The CDR3 loop spans 16 amino acids. CDR3 in DNA: TGTGCCATCAGTGAGTCTGGGGACAGAGCGAACACTGAAGCTTTCTTT. Its translation is CAISESGDRANTEAFF.

The rearrangement links TRBV7-9 to TRBJ2-1; the match to TRBD1 covers 9 bases. Trimming at V came to 3 bases and at J to 8 bases, leaving 5 bases not matched to a gene. This CDR3 comprises 14 residues. Germline CDR1 and CDR2: SEHNR and FQNEAQ (reference sequence). The CDR3 is CASSLGTGGDEQFF. The CDR3, as DNA: TGTGCCAGCAGCTTGGGAACAGGGGGCGATGAGCAGTTCTTC.

J is TRBJ2-7 and V is TRBV12-3 or TRBV12-4; 7 bases map to TRBD1. V gave up 8 bases and J gave up 5 bases; unmatched junction bases: 9. This CDR3 is 13 amino acids long. The CDR3 DNA reads as TGTGCCAGCCAAACGGACAGGTATGACGAGCAGTACTTC. Its protein product is CASQTDRYDEQYF.